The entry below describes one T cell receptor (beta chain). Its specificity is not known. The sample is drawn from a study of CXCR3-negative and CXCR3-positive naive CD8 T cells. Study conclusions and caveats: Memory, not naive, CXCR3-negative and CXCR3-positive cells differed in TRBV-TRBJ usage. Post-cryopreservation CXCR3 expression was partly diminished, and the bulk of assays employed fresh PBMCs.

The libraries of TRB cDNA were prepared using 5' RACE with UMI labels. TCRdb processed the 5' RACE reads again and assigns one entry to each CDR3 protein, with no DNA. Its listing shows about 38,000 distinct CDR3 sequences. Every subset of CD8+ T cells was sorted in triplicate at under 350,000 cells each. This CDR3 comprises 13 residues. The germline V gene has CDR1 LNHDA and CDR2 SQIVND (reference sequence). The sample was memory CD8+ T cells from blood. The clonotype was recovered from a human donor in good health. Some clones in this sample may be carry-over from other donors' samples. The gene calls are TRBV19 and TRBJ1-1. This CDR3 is CASSIARYTEAFF.